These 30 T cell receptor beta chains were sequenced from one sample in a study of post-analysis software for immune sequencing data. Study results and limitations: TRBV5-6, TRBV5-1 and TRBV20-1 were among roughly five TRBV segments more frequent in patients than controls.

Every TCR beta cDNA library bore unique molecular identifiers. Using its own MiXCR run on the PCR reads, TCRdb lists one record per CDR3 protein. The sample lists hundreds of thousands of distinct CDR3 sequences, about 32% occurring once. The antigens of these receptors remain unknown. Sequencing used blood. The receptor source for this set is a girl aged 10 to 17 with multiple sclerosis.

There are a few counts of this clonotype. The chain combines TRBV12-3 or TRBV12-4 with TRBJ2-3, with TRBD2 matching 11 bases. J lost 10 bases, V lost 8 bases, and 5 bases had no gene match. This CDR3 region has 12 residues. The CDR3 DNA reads TGTGCCAGCGAACTAGCGGGGGTTCCGCAGTATTTT. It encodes CASELAGVPQYF.

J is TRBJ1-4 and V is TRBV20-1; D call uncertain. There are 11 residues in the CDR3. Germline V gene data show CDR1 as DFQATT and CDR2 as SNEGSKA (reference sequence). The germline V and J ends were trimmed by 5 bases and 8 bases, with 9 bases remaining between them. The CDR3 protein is CSAESGEKLFF. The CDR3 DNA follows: TGCAGTGCTGAGTCGGGGGAAAAACTGTTTTTT.

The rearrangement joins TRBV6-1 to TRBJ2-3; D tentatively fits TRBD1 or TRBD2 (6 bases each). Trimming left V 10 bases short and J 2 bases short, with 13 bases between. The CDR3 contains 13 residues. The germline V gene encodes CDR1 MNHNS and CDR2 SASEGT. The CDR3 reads CATEGGFTDTQYF. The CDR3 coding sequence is TGTGCCACCGAGGGGGGTTTCACAGATACGCAGTATTTT.

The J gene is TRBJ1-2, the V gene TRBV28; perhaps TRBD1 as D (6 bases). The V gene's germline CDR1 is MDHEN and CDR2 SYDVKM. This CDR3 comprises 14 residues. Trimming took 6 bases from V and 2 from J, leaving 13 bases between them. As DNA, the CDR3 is TGTGCCAGCAGCCTACCAGGGGAGAACTATGGCTACACCTTC. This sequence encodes CASSLPGENYGYTF.

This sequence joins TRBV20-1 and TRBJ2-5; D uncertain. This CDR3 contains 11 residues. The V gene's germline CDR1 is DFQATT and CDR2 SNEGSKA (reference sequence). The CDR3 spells CNAKNSETQYF. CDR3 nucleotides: TGCAATGCAAAAAACTCAGAGACCCAGTACTTC.

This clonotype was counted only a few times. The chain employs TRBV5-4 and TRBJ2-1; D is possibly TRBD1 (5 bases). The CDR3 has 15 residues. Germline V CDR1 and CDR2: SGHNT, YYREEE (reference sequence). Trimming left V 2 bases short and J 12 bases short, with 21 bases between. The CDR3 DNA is TGTGCCAGCAGCTTACGTGCAGGGTTGAAGTTAGGGCAGTTCTTC. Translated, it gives CASSLRAGLKLGQFF.

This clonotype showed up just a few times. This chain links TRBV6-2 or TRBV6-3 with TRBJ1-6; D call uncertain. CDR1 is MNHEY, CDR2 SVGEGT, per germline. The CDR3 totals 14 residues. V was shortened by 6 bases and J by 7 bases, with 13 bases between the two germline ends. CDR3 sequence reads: CASREDGTNSPLHF. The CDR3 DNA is TGTGCCAGCAGGGAGGACGGCACAAATTCACCCCTCCACTTT.

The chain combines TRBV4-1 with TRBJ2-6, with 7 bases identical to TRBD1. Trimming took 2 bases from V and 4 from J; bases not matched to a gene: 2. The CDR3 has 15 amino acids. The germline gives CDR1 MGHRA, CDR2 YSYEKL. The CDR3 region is CASSQTGVGANVLTF. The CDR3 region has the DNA TGCGCCAGCAGCCAAACAGGGGTCGGGGCCAACGTCCTGACTTTC.

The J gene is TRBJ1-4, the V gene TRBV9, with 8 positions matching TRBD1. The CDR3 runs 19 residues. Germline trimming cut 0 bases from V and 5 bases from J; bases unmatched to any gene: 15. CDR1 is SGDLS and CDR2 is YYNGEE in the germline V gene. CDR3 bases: TGTGCCAGCAGCGTAGTGCCCTCTTTCAGGGGGCGGTTAAATGAAAAACTGTTTTTT. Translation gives CASSVVPSFRGRLNEKLFF.

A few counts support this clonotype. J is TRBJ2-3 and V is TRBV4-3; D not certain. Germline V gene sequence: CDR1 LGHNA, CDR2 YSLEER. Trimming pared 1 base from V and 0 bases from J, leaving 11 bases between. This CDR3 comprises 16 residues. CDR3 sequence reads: CASSQGHGLSTDTQYF. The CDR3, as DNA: TGCGCCAGCAGCCAAGGTCACGGTCTTAGCACAGATACGCAGTATTTT.

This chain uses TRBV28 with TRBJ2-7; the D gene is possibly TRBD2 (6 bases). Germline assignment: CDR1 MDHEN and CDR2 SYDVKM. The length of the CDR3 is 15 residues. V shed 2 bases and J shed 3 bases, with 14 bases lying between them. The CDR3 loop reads CASSLPLGGGYEQYF. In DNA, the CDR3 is TGTGCCAGCAGTTTACCCCTGGGAGGAGGCTACGAGCAGTACTTC. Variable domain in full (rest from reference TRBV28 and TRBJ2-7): DVKVTQSSRYLVKRTGEKVFLECVQDMDHENMFWYRQDPGLGLRLIYFSYDVKMKEKGDIPEGYSVSREKKERFSLILESASTNQTSMYLCASSLPLGGGYEQYFGPGTRLTVT.

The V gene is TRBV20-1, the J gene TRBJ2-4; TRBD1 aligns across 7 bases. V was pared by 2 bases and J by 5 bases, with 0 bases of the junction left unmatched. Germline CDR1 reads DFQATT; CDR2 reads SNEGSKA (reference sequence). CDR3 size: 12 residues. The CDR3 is CSARQGENIQYF. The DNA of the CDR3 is TGCAGTGCTAGACAGGGGGAAAACATTCAGTACTTC.

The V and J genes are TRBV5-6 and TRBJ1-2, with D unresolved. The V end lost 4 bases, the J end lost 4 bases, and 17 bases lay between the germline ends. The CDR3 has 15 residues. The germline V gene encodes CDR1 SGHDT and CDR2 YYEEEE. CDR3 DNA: TGTGCCAGCAGCGATGGGAGTATAGGGAGCTATGGCTACACCTTC. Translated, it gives CASSDGSIGSYGYTF.

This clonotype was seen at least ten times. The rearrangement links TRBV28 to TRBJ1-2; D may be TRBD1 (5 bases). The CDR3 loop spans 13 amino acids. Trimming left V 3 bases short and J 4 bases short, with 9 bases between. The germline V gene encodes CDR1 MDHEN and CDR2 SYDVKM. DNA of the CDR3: TGTGCCAGCAGTTTGACAGACAGCTATGGCTACACCTTC. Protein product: CASSLTDSYGYTF.

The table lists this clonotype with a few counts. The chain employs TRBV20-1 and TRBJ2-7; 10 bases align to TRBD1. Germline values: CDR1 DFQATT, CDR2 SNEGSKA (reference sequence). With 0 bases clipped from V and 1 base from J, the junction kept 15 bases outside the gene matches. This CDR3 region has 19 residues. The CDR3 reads CSAREILTTGTGVSYEQYF. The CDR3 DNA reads TGCAGTGCTAGAGAAATTCTGACCACCGGGACAGGGGTATCCTACGAGCAGTACTTC.

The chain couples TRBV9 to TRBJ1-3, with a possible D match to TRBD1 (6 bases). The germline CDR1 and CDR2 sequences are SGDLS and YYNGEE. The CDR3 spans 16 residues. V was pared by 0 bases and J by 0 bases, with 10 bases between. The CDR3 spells CASSVGTAISGNTIYF. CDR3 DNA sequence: TGTGCCAGCAGCGTAGGGACAGCCATCTCTGGAAACACCATATATTTT.

This CDR3 is CSVRAVVSSYEQYF. In nucleotides, the CDR3 is TGCAGCGTTAGAGCGGTAGTAAGCTCCTACGAGCAGTACTTC. The chain joins TRBV29-1 to TRBJ2-7; D is perhaps TRBD2 (5 bases). The CDR3 contains 14 residues. Germline CDR1 is SQVTM and CDR2 is ANQGSEA. The germline V and J ends were trimmed by 5 bases and 0 bases, with 14 bases remaining between them.

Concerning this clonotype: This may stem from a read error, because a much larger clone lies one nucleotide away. CDR3 in DNA: TGTGCCAGCAGCTTATGGGCCCTCGGTGGGGTGACCCAGTACTTC. Encoded protein: CASSLWALGGVTQYF. This chain joins TRBV11-2 and TRBJ2-5, with D unresolved. The CDR3 runs 15 residues. V dropped 2 bases and J dropped 7 bases, with 17 bases sitting between them. Germline V gene sequence: CDR1 SGHAT, CDR2 FQNNGV.

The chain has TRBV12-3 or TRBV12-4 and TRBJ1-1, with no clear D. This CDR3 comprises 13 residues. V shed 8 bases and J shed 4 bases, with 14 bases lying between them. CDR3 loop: CASGIVLGTEAFF. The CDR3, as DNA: TGTGCCAGCGGTATAGTCCTCGGCACTGAAGCTTTCTTT.

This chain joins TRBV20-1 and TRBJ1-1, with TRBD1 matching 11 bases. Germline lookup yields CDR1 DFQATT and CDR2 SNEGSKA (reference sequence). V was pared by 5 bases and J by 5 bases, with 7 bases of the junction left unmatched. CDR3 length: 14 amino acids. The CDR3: CSAGRDRGRTEAFF. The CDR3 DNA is TGCAGTGCTGGCCGGGACAGGGGGAGGACTGAAGCTTTCTTT.

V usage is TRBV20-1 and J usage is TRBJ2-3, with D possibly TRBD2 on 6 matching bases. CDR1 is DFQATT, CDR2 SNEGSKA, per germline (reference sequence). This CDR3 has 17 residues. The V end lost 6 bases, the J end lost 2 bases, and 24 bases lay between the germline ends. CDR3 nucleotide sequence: TGCAGTGCCGATCCTTTTGAAGGGGTAGCGGCCACAGATACGCAGTATTTT. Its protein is CSADPFEGVAATDTQYF.

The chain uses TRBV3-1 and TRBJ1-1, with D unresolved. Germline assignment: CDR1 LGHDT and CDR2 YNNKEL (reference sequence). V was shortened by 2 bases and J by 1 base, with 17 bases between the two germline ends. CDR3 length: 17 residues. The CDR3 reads CASSQQSGWRRNTEAFF. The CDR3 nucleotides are TGTGCCAGCAGCCAACAGTCCGGATGGCGACGGAACACTGAAGCTTTCTTT.

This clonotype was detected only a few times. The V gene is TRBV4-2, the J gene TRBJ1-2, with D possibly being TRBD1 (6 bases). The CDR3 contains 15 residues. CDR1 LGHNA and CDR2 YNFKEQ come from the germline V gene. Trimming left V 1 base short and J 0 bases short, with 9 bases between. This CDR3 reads CASSQAGVSNYGYTF. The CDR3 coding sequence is TGTGCCAGCAGCCAAGCAGGGGTTTCTAACTATGGCTACACCTTC.

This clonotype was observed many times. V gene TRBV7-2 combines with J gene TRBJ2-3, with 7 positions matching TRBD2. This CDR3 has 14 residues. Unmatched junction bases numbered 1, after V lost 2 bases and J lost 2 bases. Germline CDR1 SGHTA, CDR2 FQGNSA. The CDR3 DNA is TGTGCCAGCAGCTTACTAGCGGCCACAGATACGCAGTATTTT. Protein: CASSLLAATDTQYF.

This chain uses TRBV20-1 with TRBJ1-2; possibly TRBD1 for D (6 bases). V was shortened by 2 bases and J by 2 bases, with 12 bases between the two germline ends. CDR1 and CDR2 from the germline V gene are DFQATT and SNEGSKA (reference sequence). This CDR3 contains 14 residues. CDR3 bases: TGCAGTGCTAGAAGGACAGAGCTCAACTATGGCTACACCTTC. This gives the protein CSARRTELNYGYTF.

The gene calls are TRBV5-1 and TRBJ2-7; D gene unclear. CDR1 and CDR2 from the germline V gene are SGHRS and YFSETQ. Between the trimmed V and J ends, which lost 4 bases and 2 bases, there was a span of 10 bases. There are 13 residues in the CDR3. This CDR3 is CASSMTSTYEQYF. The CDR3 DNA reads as TGCGCCAGCAGCATGACGTCCACCTACGAGCAGTACTTC.

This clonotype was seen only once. The CDR3: CASSLAGRNLDTQYF. The CDR3, as DNA: TGTGCCAGCAGCTTGGCCGGGCGGAATTTAGATACGCAGTATTTT. This chain links TRBV5-6 with TRBJ2-3; no reliable D call. In germline, CDR1 is SGHDT, CDR2 YYEEEE. The length of the CDR3 is 15 residues. Trimming stripped 0 bases from V and 5 bases from J, with 13 bases between.

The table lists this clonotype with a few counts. The CDR3 here is CASSHGPEQFF. As DNA, the CDR3 is TGTGCCAGCAGCCACGGCCCTGAGCAGTTCTTC. The chain links TRBV14 to TRBJ2-1; D not certain. Trimming took off 3 bases at V and 9 bases at J, with 6 bases between the two ends. This CDR3 has 11 amino acids. CDR1 is SGHDN and CDR2 is FVKESK in the germline V gene. Filled out from reference TRBV14 and TRBJ2-1, the complete variable domain reads EAGVTQFPSHSVIEKGQTVTLRCDPISGHDNLYWYRRVMGKEIKFLLHFVKESKQDESGMPNNRFLAERTGGTYSTLKVQPAELEDSGVYFCASSHGPEQFFGPGTRLTVL.

The DNA for the CDR3 is TGCAGCCCGGGGACTTCGAACACGGAGGAGTCCCCCGGGGAGCTGTTTTTT. Protein product: CSPGTSNTEESPGELFF. This chain uses TRBV20-1 with TRBJ2-2; TRBD2 is a possible D gene (6 bases). CDR1 is DFQATT, CDR2 SNEGSKA, per germline (reference sequence). The CDR3 is made up of 17 amino acids.

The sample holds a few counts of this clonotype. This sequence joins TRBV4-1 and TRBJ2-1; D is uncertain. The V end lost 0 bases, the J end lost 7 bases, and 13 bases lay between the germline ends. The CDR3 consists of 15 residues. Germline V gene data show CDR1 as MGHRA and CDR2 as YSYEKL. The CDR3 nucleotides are TGCGCCAGCAGCCAAGAGCCGGGTTGGGGAAATGAGCAGTTCTTC. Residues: CASSQEPGWGNEQFF.